This is a list of T cell receptor beta chains from one sample in a study of blood T cells in healthy people across ages. TCRdb redid the calling of the 5' RACE reads with MiXCR, one entry per CDR3 protein. In the table there are about 1 million distinct CDR3 sequences, under 45% of which are singletons. The specimen was blood. The receptor source for this set is a woman in her sixties in good health. The CDR3 runs from the conserved cysteine through the conserved F or W. A D gene is named only where the DNA matches it firmly. The size field is filled for only some rows; it gives once, few, many or a size class.

j_call | v_call | d_call | clone_size | cdr3_aa | cdr3_nt
TRBJ2-5 | TRBV20-1 | NA | NA | CSASGPAGQGETQYF | TGCAGTGCTAGTGGACCTGCGGGCCAGGGAGAGACCCAGTACTTC
TRBJ2-5 | TRBV29-1 | TRBD2 | NA | CSVEDPATGRVETQYF | TGCAGCGTTGAAGATCCTGCAACTGGGAGGGTGGAGACCCAGTACTTC
TRBJ2-1 | TRBV28 | NA | NA | CASTPTLYNEQFF | TGTGCCAGCACCCCGACTTTATACAATGAGCAGTTCTTC
TRBJ2-3 | TRBV27 | TRBD1 | NA | CASWDSWDTDTQYF | TGTGCCAGCTGGGACAGTTGGGACACAGATACGCAGTATTTT
TRBJ2-5 | TRBV28 | NA | NA | CASRTGFTKTQYF | TGTGCCAGCAGAACAGGGTTTACTAAGACCCAGTACTTC
TRBJ2-1 | TRBV9 | TRBD2 | NA | CASSVRVVGTRYNEQFF | TGTGCCAGCAGCGTCAGAGTGGTGGGGACTAGATACAATGAGCAGTTCTTC
TRBJ2-3 | TRBV29-1 | NA | NA | CSVDPDPLRGTDTQYF | TGCAGCGTTGACCCCGACCCCCTTCGAGGCACAGATACGCAGTATTTT
TRBJ1-2 | TRBV7-9 | TRBD1 | NA | CASSVWDRSNYGYTF | TGTGCCAGCAGCGTCTGGGACAGATCTAACTATGGCTACACCTTC
TRBJ2-1 | TRBV11-2 | TRBD2 | NA | CASSSLPSGVHNEQFF | TGTGCCAGCAGCTCCCTCCCTAGCGGAGTGCACAATGAGCAGTTCTTC
TRBJ2-1 | TRBV20-1 | NA | NA | CSARAPGAYNEQFF | TGCAGTGCTAGAGCTCCGGGGGCTTACAATGAGCAGTTCTTC
TRBJ1-1 | TRBV5-1 | NA | few | CASSLFGSYTEAFF | TGCGCCAGCAGCTTGTTTGGTTCCTACACTGAAGCTTTCTTT
TRBJ2-1 | TRBV3-1 | TRBD2 | NA | CASSQGLRLAGDEETQFF | TGTGCCAGCAGCCAAGGGCTGCGACTAGCGGGAGATGAGGAGACCCAGTTCTTC
TRBJ2-7 | TRBV29-1 | TRBD2 | NA | CSVVPSGRYEQYF | TGCAGCGTTGTCCCTAGCGGGAGATACGAGCAGTACTTC
TRBJ2-1 | TRBV13 | NA | few | CASSLGVPGYNEQFF | TGTGCCAGCAGCTTAGGGGTGCCTGGATACAATGAGCAGTTCTTC
TRBJ2-3 | TRBV9 | NA | NA | CASSVERGGTGSDTQYF | TGTGCCAGCAGCGTAGAACGAGGGGGAACTGGCTCAGATACGCAGTATTTT
TRBJ2-1 | TRBV5-6 | NA | few | CASSFGTPNNEQFF | TGTGCCAGCAGCTTCGGGACACCTAACAATGAGCAGTTCTTC
TRBJ1-2 | TRBV9 | TRBD1 | NA | CASRGDSFLVASNYGYTF | TGTGCCAGCAGGGGGGACAGTTTCCTCGTGGCCTCTAACTATGGCTACACCTTC
TRBJ2-3 | TRBV27 | TRBD2 | few | CASSSGLAGDRTDTQYF | TGTGCCAGCAGTTCCGGACTAGCGGGAGATAGGACAGATACGCAGTATTTT
TRBJ2-1 | TRBV7-9 | NA | NA | CASSSGTSYDEQFF | TGTGCCAGCAGCTCCGGGACCAGCTACGATGAGCAGTTCTTC
TRBJ2-3 | TRBV7-2 | NA | few | CATTRRRSSTDTQYF | TGTGCCACCACACGAAGGCGTTCGAGCACAGATACGCAGTATTTT
TRBJ2-4 | TRBV2 | NA | once | CASSRDRALGGKNIQYF | TGTGCCAGCAGTCGGGACAGAGCTCTGGGAGGCAAAAACATTCAGTACTTC
TRBJ2-7 | TRBV23-1 | TRBD1 | NA | CASSQSSRGSGTGALRTYEQYF | TGCGCCAGCAGTCAATCGTCGAGGGGCTCCGGGACAGGGGCACTCCGAACCTACGAGCAGTACTTC
TRBJ2-5 | TRBV5-1 | NA | NA | CASSFVQLQETQYF | TGCGCCAGCAGCTTTGTACAGCTCCAAGAGACCCAGTACTTC
TRBJ1-1 | TRBV15 | NA | NA | CATSRDPWDPEAFF | TGTGCCACCAGCAGAGATCCTTGGGACCCTGAAGCTTTCTTT
TRBJ2-5 | TRBV12-3/TRBV12-4 | TRBD2 | few | CASSGLSGRALETQYF | TGTGCCAGCAGCGGGCTGAGCGGGAGGGCCTTGGAGACCCAGTACTTC
TRBJ2-7 | TRBV28 | NA | NA | CASREAMTYEQYF | TGTGCCAGCAGGGAGGCGATGACCTACGAGCAGTACTTC
TRBJ2-3 | TRBV27 | NA | few | CASSLPAPGSTDTQYF | TGTGCCAGCAGTTTGCCAGCTCCAGGGAGCACAGATACGCAGTATTTT
TRBJ1-2 | TRBV12-5 | NA | NA | CASGLDNYGYTF | TGTGCTAGTGGTTTGGACAACTATGGCTACACCTTC
TRBJ2-3 | TRBV29-1 | TRBD2 | NA | CSVAAGPPQVDTQYF | TGCAGCGTTGCAGCGGGACCACCTCAGGTAGATACGCAGTATTTT
TRBJ1-6 | TRBV30 | NA | NA | CAWKRDELSPLHF | TGTGCCTGGAAACGGGACGAACTATCACCCCTCCACTTT
TRBJ1-2 | TRBV2 | NA | few | CASSKQLDYGYTF | TGTGCCAGCAGTAAGCAGCTAGACTATGGCTACACCTTC
TRBJ2-7 | TRBV6-2/TRBV6-3 | TRBD2 | NA | CAGGTSRREQYF | TGTGCCGGCGGGACTAGCCGGAGGGAGCAGTACTTC
TRBJ2-1 | TRBV20-1 | NA | NA | CSAPDNSEQFF | TGCAGTGCCCCAGATAACAGTGAGCAGTTCTTC
TRBJ2-1 | TRBV27 | TRBD2 | many | CASSLRVRASGHNEQFF | TGTGCCAGCAGTTTAAGGGTCCGGGCTAGCGGACACAATGAGCAGTTCTTC
TRBJ2-3 | TRBV29-1 | NA | NA | CSPLLDTQYF | TGCAGCCCTCTTCTTGATACGCAGTATTTT
TRBJ2-1 | TRBV29-1 | TRBD1 | few | CSVGQGGWDEQFF | TGCAGCGTTGGACAGGGGGGTTGGGATGAGCAGTTCTTC
TRBJ2-3 | TRBV6-5 | TRBD2 | NA | CASSYSTGLAGDRTPRYF | TGTGCCAGCAGTTACTCGACAGGGCTAGCGGGAGATCGAACCCCTCGGTATTTT
TRBJ2-3 | TRBV20-1 | NA | NA | CATDVDRTDTQYF | TGCGCTACGGACGTGGACCGCACAGATACGCAGTATTTT
TRBJ2-5 | TRBV7-2 | TRBD2 | NA | CASSLSWGGQETQYF | TGTGCCAGCAGCTTAAGTTGGGGGGGACAAGAGACCCAGTACTTC
TRBJ1-2 | TRBV12-3/TRBV12-4 | NA | many | CASSLQGFYGYTF | TGTGCCAGCAGTCTACAAGGGTTTTATGGCTACACCTTC
TRBJ2-7 | TRBV12-3/TRBV12-4 | TRBD1 | NA | CASSFQGANSHEQYF | TGTGCCAGCAGTTTTCAGGGGGCTAACTCCCACGAGCAGTACTTC
TRBJ2-7 | TRBV5-1 | TRBD2 | NA | CASSTRGTSGRNYYEQYF | TGCGCCAGCAGCACACGCGGGACTAGCGGGCGAAACTACTACGAGCAGTACTTC
TRBJ2-1 | TRBV3-1 | NA | few | CASSQVGYEQFF | TGTGCCAGCAGCCAAGTTGGGTATGAGCAGTTCTTC
TRBJ2-7 | TRBV20-1 | TRBD1 | NA | CSARVPVAGGPYEQYF | TGCAGTGCTAGAGTGCCCGTGGCAGGGGGTCCCTACGAGCAGTACTTC
TRBJ2-3 | TRBV6-1 | TRBD1 | NA | CAGSEWEKDRATDTQYF | TGTGCCGGCAGTGAATGGGAAAAGGACAGGGCCACAGATACGCAGTATTTT